This T cell receptor beta chain was observed in a study of blood T cell repertoires in COVID-19 (dated by TCRdb to the early 2020s). Study-level background: The collaborator samples originated in the United States, Italy and Spain and spanned the acute and convalescent phases of COVID-19. Samples were obtained from the ongoing ImmuneRACE study (first 160 participants) and from 1,254 subjects provided by 6 global collaborators. The material from the prospective study consisted of cDNA or gDNA derived from T cells, B-cell-depleted T cells, or PBMCs. Where HLA class I and class II types were available, the types were taken from metadata supplied by the sample provider, not from assay-based typing. The dataset comprised deeply sampled blood TCRbeta repertoires from subjects exposed to, actively infected with, or recovered from COVID-19. The sample metadata nearly always contained a de-identified subject ID, COVID-19 status, age in years and sex. The repertoires were released in a freely available public database intended as a resource for research on the immune response to SARS-CoV-2. Study-wide conclusions, independent of this receptor: The quantity of clinical and demographic metadata differed by source and by participant and was supplied without curation.

TCRbeta CDR3 regions were amplified from genomic DNA by means of the immunoSEQ Assay, a bias-controlled multiplex PCR. For the original study's pipeline: The number of nucleated cells in each sample was estimated from the amplification of reference gene primers within the assay. Sequence reads were collapsed and filtered to measure the absolute abundance of every unique TCRbeta CDR3 rearrangement. For each sample, productive Simpson clonality was calculated by taking the square root of Simpson's diversity index across productive rearrangements. The immuneACCESS repertoire file appears here via TCRdb, limited to in-frame rearrangements. These files lack a portion of the clones; in checked studies, under half of the deficit traces to unresolved V genes, and the cause of the others is not known. V and J calls and clone size are given by that table; D and trimming were obtained from the DNA. The sample yields about 170,000 clones; around nine tenths were counted once. The ten largest clonotypes hold less than 3.5% of the sample.

Spanning cysteine to phenylalanine, the CDR3 consists of 14 amino acids. Just the 42-base CDR3 DNA is kept, in frame starting at base 1. The germline V gene yields SGHAT for CDR1 and FQNNGV for CDR2. V drops 4 bases and J drops 6 bases, leaving 12 bases in between. As to this clone: Its antigen is not yet known. Per-base qualities were not stored, and no clone one base away is much larger.

Each collaborating institution followed its own protocols to collect whole blood in K2EDTA tubes. Collaborator samples were shipped for TCRbeta analysis as frozen whole blood, isolated PBMCs, or DNA extracted from either sample type. The chain employs TRBV11-2 and TRBJ2-2, with the D gene uncertain. Sequenced material: peripheral blood. The clonotype was recovered from a man in his 70s with acute or convalescent COVID-19. The DNA sequence is as follows: TGTGCCAGCAGCTCCCTTTACCAGGCCGGGGAGCTGTTTTTT. It translates as CASSSLYQAGELFF. Beyond the CDR3, the reference TRBV11-2 and TRBJ2-2 genes provide the residues; the full variable domain reads: EAGVAQSPRYKIIEKRQSVAFWCNPISGHATLYWYQQILGQGPKLLIQFQNNGVVDDSQLPKDRFSAERLKGVDSTLKIQPAKLEDSAVYLCASSSLYQAGELFFGEGSRLTVL.